These 16 T cell receptor beta chains were sequenced from one sample in a study of T cell responses to AZD1222 COVID-19 vaccine. The repertoire was sequenced with immunoSEQ multiplex PCR; TCRdb's copy has only in-frame clones and lacks some. The profile shows about 85,000 clones, roughly nine tenths of them singletons. The sequences come from peripheral blood, collected on day 0 of AZD1222 vaccination. The source of these receptors is an adult in good health.

The rearrangement links TRBV19 to TRBJ1-2, with D unclear. The ends were cut back, 6 bases at V and 3 bases at J, with 17 bases in the middle. Looked up from germline, CDR1 is LNHDA and CDR2 is SQIVND (reference sequence). The CDR3 is 15 residues long. The chain's CDR3 is CASSARMGSDYGYTF. The CDR3 DNA follows: TGTGCCAGTAGCGCGCGGATGGGCAGCGACTATGGCTACACCTTC. The full variable domain, in which reference TRBV19 and TRBJ1-2 provide the parts outside the CDR3, is DGGITQSPKYLFRKEGQNVTLSCEQNLNHDAMYWYRQDPGQGLRLIYYSQIVNDFQKGDIAEGYSVSREKKESFPLTVTSAQKNPTAFYLCASSARMGSDYGYTFGSGTRLTVV.

The rearrangement links TRBV5-6 to TRBJ1-6, with TRBD1 as a possible D gene (5 bases). CDR1 is SGHDT, CDR2 YYEEEE, per germline. The CDR3 is made up of 17 amino acids. Trimming cost V 0 bases and J 7 bases, with 17 bases left between them. DNA for the CDR3: TGTGCCAGCAGCTTGGGCGGGGGGGAGTCCGAAAATTCACCCCTCCACTTT. This gives the protein CASSLGGGESENSPLHF.

V usage is TRBV27 and J usage is TRBJ2-1; maybe TRBD2 (5 bases). Trimming cost V 2 bases and J 7 bases, with 6 bases left between them. This CDR3 region has 12 residues. Germline values: CDR1 MNHEY, CDR2 SMNVEV (reference sequence). The CDR3 is CASSLGENEQFF. The CDR3 DNA reads as TGTGCCAGCAGTTTAGGGGAGAATGAGCAGTTCTTC.

This rearrangement joins TRBV5-1 to TRBJ2-2; 8 bases are a match to TRBD2. This CDR3 is built from 17 residues. Germline V lookup: CDR1 SGHRS, CDR2 YFSETQ. After removal of 7 bases from V and 0 bases from J, the junction contained 11 bases not matched to a gene. The CDR3 here is CASFTSIAGPNTGELFF. The DNA for the CDR3 is TGCGCCAGCTTCACCTCGATAGCGGGACCGAACACCGGGGAGCTGTTTTTT.

The chain is built from TRBV30 and TRBJ1-2, with a weak D call TRBD1 (5 bases). CDR3 length: 13 amino acids. Between the trimmed V and J ends, which lost 0 bases and 3 bases, there was a span of 8 bases. Per germline, CDR1 GTSNPN and CDR2 SVGIG (reference sequence). In DNA, the CDR3 is TGTGCCTGGAGTGTGTGGGGGGACTATGGCTACACCTTC. Translating gives CAWSVWGDYGYTF.

V is TRBV2 and J is TRBJ2-6, with 7 bases lining up with TRBD1. The CDR3 extends over 14 amino acids. The trim removed 5 bases at V and 4 bases at J, leaving 2 bases unmatched. CDR1 SNHLY and CDR2 FYNNEI come from the germline V gene. This chain's CDR3 is CASSTGAGANVLTF. As DNA, the CDR3 is TGTGCCAGCAGTACAGGGGCCGGGGCCAACGTCCTGACTTTC.

This rearrangement joins TRBV10-3 to TRBJ1-1; TRBD1 aligns across 7 bases. Germline-derived CDR1 and CDR2 are ENHRY and SYGVKD. V lost 0 bases and J lost 1; bases outside the gene matches: 2. CDR3 length: 15 residues. As DNA, the CDR3 is TGTGCCATCAGTGAGTCGACAGGGAGGAACACTGAAGCTTTCTTT. Translated: CAISESTGRNTEAFF.

The rearrangement uses TRBV6-5 and TRBJ1-2; no clear D gene. Deletions cut 0 bases from V and 8 bases from J, with 13 bases between. Germline CDR1 MNHEY, CDR2 SVGAGI. This CDR3 is 14 amino acids long. The CDR3 bases are TGTGCCAGCAGTTACTCGAAGTCCCTGAGGGGCTACACCTTC. Its protein product is CASSYSKSLRGYTF.

The rearrangement joins TRBV9 to TRBJ1-3, with 8 bases identical to TRBD1. V trimming: 4 bases; J trimming: 0 bases; junction bases outside the gene matches: 12. The CDR3 loop spans 18 amino acids. CDR1 and CDR2 (germline): SGDLS, YYNGEE. Written as DNA, the CDR3 is TGTGCCAGCAGCCCCGGGGAGACAGGGGCTCTCTCTGGAAACACCATATATTTT. Translating it yields CASSPGETGALSGNTIYF.

The gene calls are TRBV28 and TRBJ2-1; 9 bases are a match to TRBD2. CDR3 length: 15 residues. The trim removed 5 bases at V and 7 bases at J, leaving 9 bases unmatched. Germline V gene lookup returns CDR1 MDHEN and CDR2 SYDVKM. The CDR3 DNA sequence: TGTGCCAGCAGTGGGCGCGGGAGGGCCGGGAATGAGCAGTTCTTC. Its translation: CASSGRGRAGNEQFF.

The V gene is TRBV20-1, the J gene TRBJ2-1, with TRBD2 matching 11 bases. This CDR3 is built from 18 residues. The ends lost 3 bases at V and 6 bases at J; junction bases unmatched: 16. Germline CDR1 is DFQATT and CDR2 is SNEGSKA (reference sequence). As DNA, the CDR3 is TGCAGTGCTAGTACGGCGCTAGCGGGGGGCAACCGCGTCAATGAGCAGTTCTTC. Amino acids: CSASTALAGGNRVNEQFF.

V is TRBV7-3 and J is TRBJ2-1; D not resolved. Between the trimmed V and J ends, which lost 4 bases and 5 bases, there was a span of 9 bases. The germline V gene has CDR1 SGHTA and CDR2 FQGTGA. This CDR3 has 13 residues. CDR3 bases: TGTGCCAGCAGCTCGTTCGGTGACAATGAGCAGTTCTTC. This codes for CASSSFGDNEQFF.

The V and J genes are TRBV18 and TRBJ2-2; D possibly corresponds to TRBD1 (5 bases). Germline lookup yields CDR1 KGHSH and CDR2 LQKENI. This CDR3 is built from 18 residues. V was cut by 0 bases and J by 1 base, with 15 bases left in between. CDR3 sequence (DNA): TGTGCCAGCTCACCACCGGTCGCGCAGGGTGGGAACACCGGGGAGCTGTTTTTT. The encoded protein is CASSPPVAQGGNTGELFF.

V gene TRBV5-1 combines with J gene TRBJ2-7; TRBD2 aligns across 8 bases. With V trimmed by 2 bases and J by 1 base, 11 bases remained unmatched. Looked up from germline, CDR1 is SGHRS and CDR2 is YFSETQ. The CDR3 is 17 residues long. The DNA for the CDR3 is TGCGCCAGCAGCTTTAGCCTAAGCGGGGGTTCGTCCTACGAGCAGTACTTC. This encodes CASSFSLSGGSSYEQYF. The whole variable domain, filled in from reference TRBV5-1 and TRBJ2-7, reads KAGVTQTPRYLIKTRGQQVTLSCSPISGHRSVSWYQQTPGQGLQFLFEYFSETQRNKGNFPGRFSGRQFSNSRSEMNVSTLELGDSALYLCASSFSLSGGSSYEQYFGPGTRLTVT.

The rearrangement joins TRBV2 to TRBJ1-2; perhaps TRBD1 as D (6 bases). With 5 bases removed from V and 6 bases from J, the gap between germline ends came to 13 bases. Germline V lookup: CDR1 SNHLY, CDR2 FYNNEI. The CDR3 is made up of 13 amino acids. The CDR3 nucleotides are TGTGCCAGCAGTCCCAGACAGGTACATGGCTACACCTTC. As protein: CASSPRQVHGYTF.

V and J are TRBV18 and TRBJ2-1; TRBD1 matches at 8 bases. Germline lookup yields CDR1 KGHSH and CDR2 LQKENI. V lost 3 bases to trimming and J lost 5 bases; unmatched junction nucleotides: 12. The CDR3 extends over 17 amino acids. The CDR3 DNA reads as TGTGCCAGCTCACCCGGACAGGGAGGAAACATCAACAATGAGCAGTTCTTC. Translation: CASSPGQGGNINNEQFF.